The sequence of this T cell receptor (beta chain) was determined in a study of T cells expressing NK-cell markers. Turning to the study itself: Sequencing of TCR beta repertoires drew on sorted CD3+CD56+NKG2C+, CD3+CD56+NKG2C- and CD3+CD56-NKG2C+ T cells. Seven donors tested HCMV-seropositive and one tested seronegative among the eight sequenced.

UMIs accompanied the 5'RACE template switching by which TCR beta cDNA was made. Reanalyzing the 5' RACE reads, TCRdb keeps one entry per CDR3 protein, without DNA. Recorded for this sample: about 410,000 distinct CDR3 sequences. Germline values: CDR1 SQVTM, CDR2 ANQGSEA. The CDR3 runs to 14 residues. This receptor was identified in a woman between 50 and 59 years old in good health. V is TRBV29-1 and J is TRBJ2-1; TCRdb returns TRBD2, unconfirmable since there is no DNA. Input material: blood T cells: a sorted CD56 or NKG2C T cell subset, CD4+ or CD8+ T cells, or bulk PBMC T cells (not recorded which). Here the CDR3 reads CSVAREAQGWKQFF.